The 7 T cell receptor beta chains presented below share a single source sample, sequenced in a study of cytomegalovirus exposure and HLA in healthy donors. 13 Jbeta primers and 60 Vbeta primers were used for the PCR. Data came from immunoSEQ multiplex PCR; TCRdb stores just in-frame clones and leaves some out. The sample consists of 100,000 to 150,000 clones, 65% to 85% of them appearing once. The sequenced sample was PBMCs. The receptors come from a woman aged 18-35 years in good health and CMV-seronegative.

The chain employs TRBV7-9 and TRBJ2-5, with 8 nucleotides matching TRBD1. V lost 1 base, J lost 4 bases, and 5 bases stayed unmatched. Germline V gives CDR1 SEHNR, CDR2 FQNEAQ (reference sequence). The CDR3 loop spans 15 amino acids. The CDR3 loop is CASSLGTGLIETQYF. The CDR3 region has the DNA TGTGCCAGCAGCTTAGGGACAGGGTTAATAGAGACCCAGTACTTC.

The CDR3 spells CASSARVLLYGYTF. The CDR3 nucleotides are TGTGCCAGCAGTGCCAGGGTACTTCTTTATGGCTACACCTTC. The chain uses TRBV2 and TRBJ1-2; TRBD1 might be the D (5 bases). V gave up 4 bases and J gave up 5 bases, with 14 bases separating them. From germline, CDR1 is SNHLY and CDR2 FYNNEI. There are 14 residues in the CDR3.

J is TRBJ2-1 and V is TRBV19, with a tentative D call TRBD2 (5 bases). V dropped 3 bases and J dropped 8 bases, with 8 bases sitting between them. This CDR3 contains 12 residues. The germline gives CDR1 LNHDA, CDR2 SQIVND (reference sequence). CDR3 sequence: CASSIDSDEQFF. CDR3 coding DNA: TGTGCCAGTAGTATTGATAGCGATGAGCAGTTCTTC.

The V gene is TRBV2, the J gene TRBJ1-2, with 8 bases fitting TRBD1. Germline V gives CDR1 SNHLY, CDR2 FYNNEI. The CDR3 is 14 residues long. After removal of 0 bases from V and 7 bases from J, the junction contained 4 bases not matched to a gene. For the CDR3, the DNA is TGTGCCAGCAGTGAAGCGCAGGGGGCGCGTGGCTACACCTTC. Its translation is CASSEAQGARGYTF.

The chain has TRBV4-2 and TRBJ2-3; 8 positions match TRBD2. Unmatched junction bases numbered 10, after V lost 0 bases and J lost 2 bases. CDR1 LGHNA and CDR2 YNFKEQ come from the germline V gene. The length of the CDR3 is 18 residues. The CDR3 loop reads CASSQDLKLAVITDTQYF. Here the CDR3 DNA reads TGTGCCAGCAGCCAAGATCTGAAACTAGCGGTGATCACAGATACGCAGTATTTT.

This clone came up once. The gene calls are TRBV5-1 and TRBJ2-3, with D possibly being TRBD1 (6 bases). Germline V gene lookup returns CDR1 SGHRS and CDR2 YFSETQ. The CDR3 spans 15 residues. The V and J ends lost 2 bases and 2 bases respectively, with 12 bases between them. CDR3 sequence reads: CASSFVAGATDTQYF. Written as DNA, the CDR3 is TGCGCCAGCAGCTTTGTGGCAGGGGCCACAGATACGCAGTATTTT.

This clone occurred a few times. This chain links TRBV7-9 with TRBJ1-2, with a possible D match to TRBD1 (6 bases). The V and J ends lost 5 bases and 1 base respectively, with 11 bases between them. The CDR3 is made up of 14 amino acids. Germline V CDR1 and CDR2: SEHNR, FQNEAQ (reference sequence). CDR3 nucleotides: TGTGCCAGCAGCCTTCCACAGGGTAACTATGGCTACACCTTC. Amino acids: CASSLPQGNYGYTF.